This T cell receptor (beta chain) was observed in a study of chemoradiotherapy in HPV16-positive cancers. TCRdb's table, derived via immunoSEQ multiplex PCR, lists solely in-frame clones and lacks some. The data show 25,000 to 30,000 clones, approximately 94% seen once. Study-wide points: During treatment, candidate HPV-specific clones and E7-related motifs expanded in tumor. Better recurrence-free survival went with HPV-responsive T-cell expansion in HPV16-positive patients. The functional HPV-specific definition rests on just two HPV16-positive patients.

Germline V gene lookup returns CDR1 SGHRS and CDR2 YFSETQ. The CDR3 length is 13 residues. V shed 4 bases and J shed 3 bases, with 11 bases lying between them. With regard to this clone: Its antigen remains unidentified.

Samples were taken several times over chemoradiotherapy. This clonotype was sampled from a human donor with HPV-associated anogenital cancer. This material consisted of blood, taken from a patient who underwent chemoradiotherapy. This chain uses TRBV5-1 with TRBJ2-7; D not resolved. DNA for the CDR3: TGCGCCAGCAGCAGTATACCGAACTACGAGCAGTACTTC. Its protein is CASSSIPNYEQYF.